These T cell receptor beta chains were read from a single sample in a study of T-cell memory formation after mild COVID-19. MiXCR was run by TCRdb on the 5' RACE reads, yielding one entry per CDR3 protein. This sample has a few hundred thousand distinct CDR3 sequences, with 16% found just once. Sequenced material: PBMCs or a T cell subset sorted from them (not recorded which). These receptors all come from a man younger than 30 who had mild COVID-19 (a few samples of this study predate the infection). Cell type and time point are not known. The CDR3 runs from the conserved cysteine through the conserved F or W. The order of the fields is CDR3 DNA, CDR3 protein, D gene, J gene, V gene, CDR3 length, clone size. A D gene is named only where the DNA matches it firmly. For some rows the clone size is stated as once, few or many, or as a class when expanded; others skip it.

TGCAGCGGTAGTACCACCGGGGAGCTGTTTTTT | CSGSTTGELFF | - | TRBJ2-2 | TRBV29-1 | 11 | few
TGTGCCAGCAGCCTTCATGAGCGGAACACAGATACGCAGTATTTT | CASSLHERNTDTQYF | - | TRBJ2-3 | TRBV6-5 | 15 | few
TGTGCCAGCAGTTCGGGTTACAGGTTCCAAGAGACCCAGTACTTC | CASSSGYRFQETQYF | - | TRBJ2-5 | TRBV6-2/TRBV6-3 | 15 | -
TGTGCCAGCAGCGCCTTTAATGCAGGGGGTTATGACACAGATACGCAGTATTTT | CASSAFNAGGYDTDTQYF | TRBD1 | TRBJ2-3 | TRBV4-2 | 18 | -
TGTGCCAGCAGCCCGCAGGGGATCTTCTCTCATGGCTACACCTTC | CASSPQGIFSHGYTF | - | TRBJ1-2 | TRBV7-2 | 15 | -
TGCGCCAGCAGCCCAAACAGGGGCTCTGAGGTAGCCAAAAACATTCAGTACTTC | CASSPNRGSEVAKNIQYF | TRBD1 | TRBJ2-4 | TRBV4-3 | 18 | many
TGCGCCAGCAGCTGGGGATACAGGGGCCCTCAAGAGACCCAGTACTTC | CASSWGYRGPQETQYF | TRBD1 | TRBJ2-5 | TRBV5-1 | 16 | -
TGTGCCAGCAGCTTAGTCCAGACAGACTATGGCTACACCTTC | CASSLVQTDYGYTF | - | TRBJ1-2 | TRBV7-2 | 14 | few
TGTGCCAGCAGTGTCCGGGGAACTGCGGAGACCCAGTACTTC | CASSVRGTAETQYF | - | TRBJ2-5 | TRBV12-3/TRBV12-4 | 14 | -
TGTGCCAGCTCACCCCAGCACGGGACAGGGCCAGATACGCAGTATTTT | CASSPQHGTGPDTQYF | TRBD1 | TRBJ2-3 | TRBV18 | 16 | -
TGTGCCAGCAGTGACAGGGAGAAGTATGGCTACACCTTC | CASSDREKYGYTF | TRBD1 | TRBJ1-2 | TRBV6-2/TRBV6-3 | 13 | many
TGTGCCAGCAGCCAGGGGTCCGGGGAGCTGTTTTTT | CASSQGSGELFF | - | TRBJ2-2 | TRBV3-1 | 12 | many
TGTGCCAGCAGCCCACGGTCAGCGAACACCGGGGAGCTGTTTTTT | CASSPRSANTGELFF | - | TRBJ2-2 | TRBV11-2 | 15 | few
TGTGCCAGCAGCTTTGGCGTCTCCGGAGAGACCCAGTACTTC | CASSFGVSGETQYF | - | TRBJ2-5 | TRBV7-9 | 14 | -
TGTGCCAGCAGCTTGGTTTTCAGCGTCGAGCAGTACTTC | CASSLVFSVEQYF | - | TRBJ2-7 | TRBV5-6 | 13 | few
TGTGCCAGCAGTTACCGGGTTTGGGAGACCCAGTACTTC | CASSYRVWETQYF | - | TRBJ2-5 | TRBV6-6 | 13 | few
TGTGCCAGCAGTTTTGCACTTTCACCCCTCCACTTT | CASSFALSPLHF | - | TRBJ1-6 | TRBV12-3/TRBV12-4 | 12 | -
TGTGCCAGCAGCTTATCCCAGACTAGCTACAATGAGCAGTTCTTC | CASSLSQTSYNEQFF | - | TRBJ2-1 | TRBV7-9 | 15 | few
TGCAGCGTTTGGGCCCTATCGAACACCGGGGAGCTGTTTTTT | CSVWALSNTGELFF | - | TRBJ2-2 | TRBV29-1 | 14 | -
TGTGCCAGCAGTTACTCAGGGGGCGAAAAACTGTTTTTT | CASSYSGGEKLFF | TRBD1 | TRBJ1-4 | TRBV6-5 | 13 | -
TGTGCCAGCAGGGGTCGGGCCGGGGAGCTGTTTTTT | CASRGRAGELFF | - | TRBJ2-2 | TRBV27 | 12 | few
TGTGCCAGCGAACACCAATTAGGGATGTCTGAAGCTTTCTTT | CASEHQLGMSEAFF | - | TRBJ1-1 | TRBV6-2/TRBV6-3 | 14 | -
TGTGCCAGCAGCTTAGGAGACAGCAACAATGAGCAGTTCTTC | CASSLGDSNNEQFF | - | TRBJ2-1 | TRBV7-6 | 14 | -
TGTGCCAGCAGTTCAGGGGCTAGCGGGGGCTTCACAGATACGCAGTATTTT | CASSSGASGGFTDTQYF | TRBD2 | TRBJ2-3 | TRBV6-2/TRBV6-3 | 17 | few
TGCAGTGCCCCCGGGGGCAGGGTTCGGGATACGCAGTATTTT | CSAPGGRVRDTQYF | - | TRBJ2-3 | TRBV20-1 | 14 | many
TGTGCCAGCAGCTTTAACCGGGACAGGGGCGATCAGCCCCAGCATTTT | CASSFNRDRGDQPQHF | TRBD1 | TRBJ1-5 | TRBV5-6 | 16 | few
TGTGCCAGCAGCAACCATGCTCCCGAGCAGTTCTTC | CASSNHAPEQFF | - | TRBJ2-1 | TRBV11-2 | 12 | few
TGTGCCAGCAGTTTAGGAGGGTCGAAAGGTGAAGCTTTCTTT | CASSLGGSKGEAFF | - | TRBJ1-1 | TRBV28 | 14 | -
TGCAGTGCTAGGCGGGGGTCGGGCAATCAGCCCCAGCATTTT | CSARRGSGNQPQHF | - | TRBJ1-5 | TRBV20-1 | 14 | few
TGCAGTGCTAGCCGGGACAACTCAGATACGCAGTATTTT | CSASRDNSDTQYF | - | TRBJ2-3 | TRBV20-1 | 13 | -
TGTGCCAGCAGGACAGCCTACAATCAGCCCCAGCATTTT | CASRTAYNQPQHF | - | TRBJ1-5 | TRBV2 | 13 | few
TGCAGTGCTCCCGGACAGGGGACAGTAACAGCTTTCTTT | CSAPGQGTVTAFF | TRBD1 | TRBJ1-1 | TRBV20-1 | 13 | -
TGTGCCAGCAGTCGGACAGCAACTAATGAAAAACTGTTTTTT | CASSRTATNEKLFF | - | TRBJ1-4 | TRBV12-3/TRBV12-4 | 14 | few
TGTGCCATCAGTGAGATCCAGAGCAATCAGCCCCAGCATTTT | CAISEIQSNQPQHF | - | TRBJ1-5 | TRBV10-3 | 14 | few
TGTGCCAGCACCCAAGTGGACACTGAAGCTTTCTTT | CASTQVDTEAFF | - | TRBJ1-1 | TRBV12-3/TRBV12-4 | 12 | many
TGTGCCAGCAGCTTTGGCCCCGGGACAGCCTACACCTTC | CASSFGPGTAYTF | TRBD1 | TRBJ1-2 | TRBV7-9 | 13 | -